The 3 T cell receptor beta chains below come from one sample, sequenced in a study of T cells in localized non-small cell lung cancer. The assay was immunoSEQ multiplex PCR, and TCRdb's table has in-frame clones only and misses some. The profile shows approximately 30,000 clones, roughly 90% of them singletons. The specimen comprised peripheral blood, sampled before any cancer treatment. Every receptor here comes from a woman aged 40-70 years with stage I lung adenocarcinoma.

The V gene is TRBV6-4, the J gene TRBJ1-1; weak D call: TRBD1 (5 bases). V lost 8 bases and J 1 base, leaving 11 bases between the germline ends. Germline V gene sequence: CDR1 MRHNA, CDR2 SNTAGT. The CDR3 loop spans 13 amino acids. The CDR3 here is CASGGLSNTEAFF. The CDR3 DNA reads TGTGCCAGCGGGGGTCTGTCGAACACTGAAGCTTTCTTT.

V is TRBV4-1 and J is TRBJ2-7, with TRBD1 identical over 8 bases. Germline V lookup: CDR1 MGHRA, CDR2 YSYEKL. After removal of 4 bases from V and 2 bases from J, the junction contained 7 bases not matched to a gene. This CDR3 is built from 15 residues. CDR3 residues: CASSPKATGAYEQYF. The CDR3 region has the DNA TGCGCCAGCAGCCCAAAAGCGACAGGGGCCTACGAGCAGTACTTC.

The chain combines TRBV13 with TRBJ2-1; 7 positions match TRBD1. Germline CDR1 reads PRHDT; CDR2 reads FYEKMQ (reference sequence). V dropped 2 bases and J dropped 8; count of bases not matched to a gene: 12. CDR3 length: 16 amino acids. CDR3 bases: TGTGCCAGCAGCTTAATACGTCAGGGGGATAACGATGAGCAGTTCTTC. It is translated as CASSLIRQGDNDEQFF.